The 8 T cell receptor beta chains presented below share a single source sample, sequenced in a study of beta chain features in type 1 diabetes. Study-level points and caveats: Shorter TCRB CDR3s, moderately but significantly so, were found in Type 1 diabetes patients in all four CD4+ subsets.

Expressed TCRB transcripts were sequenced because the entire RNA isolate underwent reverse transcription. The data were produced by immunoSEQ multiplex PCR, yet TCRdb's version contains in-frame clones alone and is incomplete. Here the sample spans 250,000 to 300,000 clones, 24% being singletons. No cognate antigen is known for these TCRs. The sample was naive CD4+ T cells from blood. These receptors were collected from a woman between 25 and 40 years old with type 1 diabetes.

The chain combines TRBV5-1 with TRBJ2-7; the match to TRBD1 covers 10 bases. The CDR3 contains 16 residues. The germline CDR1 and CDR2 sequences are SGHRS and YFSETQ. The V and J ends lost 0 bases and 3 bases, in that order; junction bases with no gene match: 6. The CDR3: CASSLAFGTGDYEQYF. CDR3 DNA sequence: TGCGCCAGCAGCTTGGCGTTCGGGACAGGGGACTACGAGCAGTACTTC.

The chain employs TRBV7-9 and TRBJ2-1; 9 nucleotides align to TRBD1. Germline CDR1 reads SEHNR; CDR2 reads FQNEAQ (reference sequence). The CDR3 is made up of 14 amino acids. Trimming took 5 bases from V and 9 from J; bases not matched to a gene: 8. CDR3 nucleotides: TGTGCCAGCAGCCGTCCCGGGACAGGGACTGAGCAGTTCTTC. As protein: CASSRPGTGTEQFF. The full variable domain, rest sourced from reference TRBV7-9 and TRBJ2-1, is DTGVSQNPRHKITKRGQNVTFRCDPISEHNRLYWYRQTLGQGPEFLTYFQNEAQLEKSRLLSDRFSAERPKGSFSTLEIQRTEQGDSAMYLCASSRPGTGTEQFFGPGTRLTVL.

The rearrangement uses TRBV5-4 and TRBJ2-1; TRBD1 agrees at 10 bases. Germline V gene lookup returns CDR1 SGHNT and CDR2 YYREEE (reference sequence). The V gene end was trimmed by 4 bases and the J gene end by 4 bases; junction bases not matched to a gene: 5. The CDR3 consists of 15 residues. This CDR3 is CASSTGTGAYNEQFF. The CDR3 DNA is TGTGCCAGCAGCACCGGGACAGGGGCGTACAATGAGCAGTTCTTC.

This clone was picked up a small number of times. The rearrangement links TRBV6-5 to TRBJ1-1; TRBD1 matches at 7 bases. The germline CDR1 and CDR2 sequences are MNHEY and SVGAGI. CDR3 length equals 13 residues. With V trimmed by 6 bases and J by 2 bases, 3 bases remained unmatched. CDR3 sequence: CASSGQANTEAFF. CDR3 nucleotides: TGTGCCAGCAGCGGACAGGCAAACACTGAAGCTTTCTTT.

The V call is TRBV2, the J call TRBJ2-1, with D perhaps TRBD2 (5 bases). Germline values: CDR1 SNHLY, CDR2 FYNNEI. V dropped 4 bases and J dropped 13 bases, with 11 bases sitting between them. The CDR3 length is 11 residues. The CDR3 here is CASSVGVLQFF. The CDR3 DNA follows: TGTGCCAGCAGTGTCGGGGTTTTACAGTTCTTC.

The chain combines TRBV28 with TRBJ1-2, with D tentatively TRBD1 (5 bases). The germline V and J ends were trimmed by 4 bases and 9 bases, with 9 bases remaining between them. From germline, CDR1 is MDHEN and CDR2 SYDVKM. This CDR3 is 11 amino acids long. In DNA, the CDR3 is TGTGCCAGCAGTTCGGACAACCGCTACACCTTC. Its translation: CASSSDNRYTF.

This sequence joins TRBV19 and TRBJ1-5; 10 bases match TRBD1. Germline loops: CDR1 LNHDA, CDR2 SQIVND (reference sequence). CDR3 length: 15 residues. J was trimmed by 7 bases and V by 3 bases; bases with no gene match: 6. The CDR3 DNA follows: TGTGCCAGTAGTATTCGGGACAGGGGAAACCAGCCCCAGCATTTT. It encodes CASSIRDRGNQPQHF.

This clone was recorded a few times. The CDR3 DNA is TGTGCCAGCAGCCGTCTCCTCACAGATACGCAGTATTTT. Its protein is CASSRLLTDTQYF. The chain joins TRBV7-2 to TRBJ2-3; D is ambiguous. This CDR3 spans 13 amino acids. Germline CDR1 SGHTA, CDR2 FQGNSA. With 5 bases removed from V and 2 bases from J, the gap between germline ends came to 8 bases. Full variable domain (rest looked up from reference TRBV7-2 and TRBJ2-3): GAGVSQSPSNKVTEKGKDVELRCDPISGHTALYWYRQSLGQGLEFLIYFQGNSAPDKSGLPSDRFSAERTGGSVSTLTIQRTQQEDSAVYLCASSRLLTDTQYFGPGTRLTVL.